This T cell receptor beta chain was retrieved from a study of CD8 T cells in ankylosing spondylitis. Study outcomes and limitations: Clones tied to disease were said to be significantly enriched in matched ankylosing spondylitis synovial fluid. Fewer than 10 highly homologous variants made up a TCR beta motif that seemed to typify ankylosing spondylitis blood. Both synovial fluid and blood in reactive arthritis had previously been reported to carry some motif variants.

The TCR beta libraries were generated through quantitative 5'-RACE incorporating molecular barcodes. TCRdb used MiXCR to reprocess the 5' RACE reads, holding one entry per CDR3 protein. The sample lists roughly 100,000 distinct CDR3 sequences; approximately 25% were seen once. This clonotype was recorded many times. The antigen is undetermined. V lost 0 bases and J lost 0, with 15 bases in between. The CDR3 has 18 amino acids. Per the germline V gene, CDR1 is SGHAT and CDR2 is FQNNGV. The receptor comes from a male donor with ankylosing spondylitis. Sequences were obtained from synovial fluid, either unsorted or a sorted T cell fraction (not recorded which). The gene calls are TRBV11-2 and TRBJ1-3, with D maybe TRBD1 (6 bases). Here the CDR3 reads CASSLDPTGRLSGNTIYF. The CDR3 DNA sequence: TGTGCCAGCAGCTTAGATCCTACAGGGCGGCTCTCTGGAAACACCATATATTTT.